Below are 25 T cell receptor beta chains sequenced from a single sample in a study of metastatic and nonmetastatic thyroid tumors. MiXCR re-clonotyped the PCR reads for TCRdb. The sample carries around 34,000 clones, about 15% recorded once. The entire patient cohort was treatment-naive prior to thyroid surgery. The sample comprised blood. The receptors were sampled from a male donor with papillary thyroid cancer or a benign thyroid nodule (not recorded which). Some clones in this sample may be carry-over from other donors' samples.

This clone occurred many times. This chain links TRBV7-6 with TRBJ2-7; 8 positions agree with TRBD2. CDR3 size: 16 residues. CDR1 and CDR2 from the germline V gene are SGHVS and FNYEAQ. Germline trimming cut 2 bases from V and 0 bases from J; bases unmatched to any gene: 6. The CDR3 DNA reads TGTGCCAGCAGCTTAAATCCCAGCGGGAGCTCCTACGAGCAGTACTTC. Residues: CASSLNPSGSSYEQYF.

For this clone: The junction shows a germline mismatch at one end, possibly a read error. This sequence joins TRBV27 and TRBJ2-3; TRBD2 aligns across 11 bases. This CDR3 region has 15 residues. CDR1 is MNHEY and CDR2 is SMNVEV in the germline V gene (reference sequence). CDR3 residues: CASTHTSGSGDTQYF. The DNA of the CDR3 is TGTGCCAGCACCCATACTAGCGGGAGTGGTGATACACAGTATTTT.

This clone has ten or more counts. The J gene is TRBJ2-1, the V gene TRBV12-3 or TRBV12-4; 9 bases are a match to TRBD1. The CDR3 loop spans 15 amino acids. The V and J ends lost 10 bases and 2 bases, in that order; junction bases with no gene match: 9. The CDR3 spells CATFSTGGPYNEQFF. CDR3 nucleotides: TGTGCCACTTTTTCAACAGGGGGCCCCTACAATGAGCAGTTCTTC.

The V call is TRBV19, the J call TRBJ2-2, with D unresolved. Germline lookup yields CDR1 LNHDA and CDR2 SQIVND (reference sequence). CDR3 size: 14 residues. V lost 10 bases, J lost 2 bases, and 14 bases lay in between. The CDR3 DNA sequence: TGTGCCACCACCCCGGACCATAACACCGGGGAGCTGTTTTTT. It yields the protein CATTPDHNTGELFF.

This clone was counted many times. V and J are TRBV30 and TRBJ2-1; 7 positions match TRBD2. V shed 1 base and J 8 bases; nucleotides not matched to a gene: 8. The germline V gene encodes CDR1 GTSNPN and CDR2 SVGIG (reference sequence). This CDR3 is built from 14 residues. The CDR3 bases are TGTGCCTGGAGTGGTGGCGGGAGTCGCTATGAGCAGTTCTTC. As protein: CAWSGGGSRYEQFF.

In DNA form, the CDR3 reads TGTGCCAGCAGCTCCGACAGGGACACTAATGAAAAACTGTTTTTT. Its translation is CASSSDRDTNEKLFF. The rearrangement links TRBV11-2 to TRBJ1-4, with 7 bases aligning to TRBD1. The CDR3 length is 15 residues. Trimming at V came to 4 bases and at J to 2 bases, leaving 4 bases not matched to a gene. The germline gives CDR1 SGHAT, CDR2 FQNNGV.

This clone was recorded many times. The chain joins TRBV6-2 or TRBV6-3 to TRBJ2-7, with 12 bases aligning to TRBD2. CDR1 and CDR2 (germline): MNHEY, SVGEGT. V was pared by 6 bases and J by 6 bases, with 9 bases of the junction left unmatched. This CDR3 is 15 amino acids long. The CDR3 is CASSQMTSGSGEQYF. The DNA of the CDR3 is TGTGCCAGCAGCCAAATGACTAGCGGGAGCGGCGAGCAGTACTTC.

This clone was picked up many times. Given a much more abundant clone one base away, this may be a read error. The rearrangement links TRBV10-1 to TRBJ2-7; 9 nucleotides line up with TRBD2. Germline CDR1 reads WNHNN; CDR2 reads SYGVQD (reference sequence). The CDR3 consists of 15 residues. The chain's CDR3 is CASSPLAGILYGQYF. CDR3 in DNA: TGCGCCAGCAGCCCCCTAGCGGGAATACTATACGGGCAGTACTTC.

A note on this clone: This clone may be a read error of a much larger clone one base away. Distinct nucleotide sequences in the sample also encode this CDR3. The chain recombines TRBV29-1 with TRBJ2-3; 14 nucleotides align to TRBD2. Germline values: CDR1 SQVTM, CDR2 ANQGSEA. The J segment lost 1 base and the V segment lost 0 bases, leaving 3 bases of the junction unmatched. This CDR3 has 17 amino acids. DNA for the CDR3: TGCAGCGTTGAAGATTTGGGACTAGCGGGAGGCACAGATACGCAGTATTTT. Protein product: CSVEDLGLAGGTDTQYF.

Ten or more counts support this clone. The J gene is TRBJ1-2, the V gene TRBV20-1, with 9 nucleotides matching TRBD1. After removal of 3 bases from V and 8 bases from J, the junction contained 4 bases not matched to a gene. Germline V lookup: CDR1 DFQATT, CDR2 SNEGSKA (reference sequence). The CDR3 loop spans 12 amino acids. DNA for the CDR3: TGCAGTGCTAGCGGGGACAGGGTAGGCTACACCTTC. This codes for CSASGDRVGYTF.

Comments on this clone: It may be a read error: a sequence one base away is much more abundant. The chain joins TRBV5-3 to TRBJ1-1; D unclear. TRBV5-3 is annotated as an ORF whose role is uncertain. The germline V and J ends were trimmed by 4 bases and 0 bases, with 13 bases remaining between them. The CDR3 runs to 15 residues. In DNA form, the CDR3 reads TGTGCCAGAAGCCTGTATCGGATCATGAACACTGAAGCTTTCTTT. Its translation is CARSLYRIMNTEAFF.

This clone was seen ten or more times. The rearrangement joins TRBV6-1 to TRBJ1-2; 7 bases map to TRBD1. This CDR3 region has 14 residues. Trimming removed 6 bases from V and 10 bases from J; junction bases left unmatched: 14. The germline gives CDR1 MNHNS, CDR2 SASEGT. CDR3 sequence reads: CASSPITGAGAYTF. The CDR3 coding sequence is TGTGCCAGCAGCCCTATAACAGGGGCCGGGGCCTACACCTTC.

The sample holds many counts of this clone. The genes are TRBV2 and TRBJ2-2; TRBD2 might be the D (5 bases). Germline V gene data show CDR1 as SNHLY and CDR2 as FYNNEI. The CDR3 runs to 14 residues. V gave up 5 bases and J gave up 3 bases, with 10 bases separating them. The CDR3 protein is CASSLPADTGELFF. The CDR3 nucleotides are TGTGCCAGCAGTTTACCAGCGGACACCGGGGAGCTGTTTTTT.

This clone has at least ten counts. This sequence joins TRBV2 and TRBJ2-7; D gene uncertain. Germline CDR1 reads SNHLY; CDR2 reads FYNNEI. V lost 6 bases and J lost 0, with 9 bases in between. The CDR3 spans 13 residues. The CDR3 DNA follows: TGTGCCAGCAGGGCCACTGTCTCCTACGAGCAGTACTTC. Translating it yields CASRATVSYEQYF.

This clone appeared many times. The chain employs TRBV7-9 and TRBJ2-7; possible D gene TRBD1, 6 bases. This CDR3 is 12 amino acids long. CDR1 is SEHNR, CDR2 FQNEAQ, per germline (reference sequence). V gave up 3 bases and J gave up 6 bases, with 9 bases separating them. CDR3: CASSFQGGEQYF. CDR3 in DNA: TGTGCCAGCAGCTTCCAAGGGGGCGAGCAGTACTTC.

In this sample, this clone turned up many times. The chain employs TRBV10-3 and TRBJ1-1; 7 bases line up with TRBD1. Germline V lookup: CDR1 ENHRY, CDR2 SYGVKD. After removal of 3 bases from V and 4 bases from J, the junction contained 8 bases not matched to a gene. This CDR3 region has 15 residues. The CDR3 DNA reads TGTGCCATCAGTGAACGGGAGGGGACAGTCACTGAAGCTTTCTTT. Protein product: CAISEREGTVTEAFF.

The sample holds many counts of this clone. The rearrangement joins TRBV5-6 to TRBJ2-3; D is unresolved. The CDR3 has 13 residues. Germline CDR1 is SGHDT and CDR2 is YYEEEE. Trimming removed 3 bases at V and 1 base at J, with 6 bases between. The CDR3 here is CASSSRGTDTQYF. The CDR3 DNA is TGTGCCAGCAGCTCCCGCGGCACAGATACGCAGTATTTT.

This clone was recorded many times. This chain connects TRBV3-1 to TRBJ2-7; unclear D gene. The CDR3 contains 13 residues. Germline lookup yields CDR1 LGHDT and CDR2 YNNKEL (reference sequence). V lost 0 bases, J lost 3 bases, and 6 bases lay in between. CDR3: CASSQEGGYEQYF. The CDR3 DNA reads as TGTGCCAGCAGCCAAGAAGGCGGCTACGAGCAGTACTTC.

Comment on this clone: Since a much larger clone is just one base distant, this may be a read error. In the same sample, other DNA sequences code for this CDR3. The V and J genes are TRBV9 and TRBJ1-2; tentatively, D is TRBD1 (5 bases). The V gene's germline CDR1 is SGDLS and CDR2 YYNGEE. The CDR3 is 13 amino acids. The CDR3: CASSVDQGYGYTF. The CDR3 bases are TGTGCCAGCAGCGTAGACCAGGGCTATGGCTATACCTTC.

This clone was seen repeatedly, ten times or more. The chain carries TRBV10-3 and TRBJ1-5; D remains unclear. The length of the CDR3 is 14 residues. V lost 0 bases and J lost 2, with 5 bases in between. The germline CDR1 and CDR2 sequences are ENHRY and SYGVKD. In DNA form, the CDR3 reads TGTGCCATCAGTGAGTCGATCGGCAATCAGCCCCAGCATTTT. As protein: CAISESIGNQPQHF.

The genes are TRBV9 and TRBJ1-5; D perhaps matches TRBD1 (5 bases). Germline V gene lookup returns CDR1 SGDLS and CDR2 YYNGEE. This CDR3 spans 15 amino acids. Trimming removed 3 bases at V and 4 bases at J, with 14 bases between. CDR3 loop: CASSGRDGWNQPQHF. The CDR3 bases are TGTGCCAGCAGCGGAAGGGACGGTTGGAATCAGCCCCAGCATTTT.

The chain employs TRBV2 and TRBJ2-2; D call uncertain. This CDR3 is built from 14 residues. From germline, CDR1 is SNHLY and CDR2 FYNNEI. V was trimmed by 2 bases and J by 5 bases, leaving 9 bases between them. The DNA of the CDR3 is TGTGCCAGCAGTGAATTCAGGACGACCGGGGAGCTGTTTTTT. This translates into CASSEFRTTGELFF.

Many counts were recorded for this clone. A read error may explain this, as a much larger clone is one base away. Lacking the conserved final phenylalanine or tryptophan, this CDR3 likely reflects a read error. The J gene is TRBJ1-1, the V gene TRBV2; D gene uncertain. The CDR3 spans 12 residues. The V gene's germline CDR1 is SNHLY and CDR2 FYNNEI. The V and J ends lost 7 bases and 8 bases respectively, with 14 bases between them. In nucleotides, the CDR3 is TGTGCCAGCAAATTCACGAGAAAAGAAGCTTTCCTT. It yields the protein CASKFTRKEAFL.

This clone has ten or more counts. This chain links TRBV12-3 or TRBV12-4 with TRBJ1-4, with a possible D match to TRBD1 (5 bases). Trimming took off 5 bases at V and 0 bases at J, with 22 bases between the two ends. The CDR3 runs 19 residues. The chain's CDR3 is CASSPGAGRIIATNEKLFF. The CDR3 nucleotides read TGTGCCAGCAGTCCCGGGGCAGGTCGAATCATTGCAACTAATGAAAAACTGTTTTTT.

As regards this clone: At one end, the junction sequence differs from germline, possibly due to a read error. The chain couples TRBV6-2 or TRBV6-3 to TRBJ1-1; D is undetermined. The germline gives CDR1 MNHEY, CDR2 SVGEGT. This CDR3 is built from 13 residues. The CDR3 here is CAISPSVGRGAFF. CDR3 nucleotide sequence: TGTGCCATCAGTCCTTCAGTGGGTCGGGGAGCTTTCTTT.